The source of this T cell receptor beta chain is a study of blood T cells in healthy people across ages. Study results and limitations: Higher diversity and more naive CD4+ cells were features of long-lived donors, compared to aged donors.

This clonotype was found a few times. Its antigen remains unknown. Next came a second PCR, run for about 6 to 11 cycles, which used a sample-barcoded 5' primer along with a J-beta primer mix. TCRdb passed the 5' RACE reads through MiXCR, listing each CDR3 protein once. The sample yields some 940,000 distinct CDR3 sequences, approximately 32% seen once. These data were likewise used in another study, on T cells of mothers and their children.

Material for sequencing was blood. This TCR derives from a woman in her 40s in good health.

CDR3 nucleotide sequence: TGCGCCAGCAGGAGAGGGAACGATGAGCAGTTCTTC. Amino acids: CASRRGNDEQFF. This sequence joins TRBV5-1 and TRBJ2-1; possibly TRBD2 for D (5 bases). Trimming left V 5 bases short and J 8 bases short, with 11 bases between. The germline gives CDR1 SGHRS, CDR2 YFSETQ. This CDR3 region has 12 residues. Variable domain in full (rest from reference TRBV5-1 and TRBJ2-1): KAGVTQTPRYLIKTRGQQVTLSCSPISGHRSVSWYQQTPGQGLQFLFEYFSETQRNKGNFPGRFSGRQFSNSRSEMNVSTLELGDSALYLCASRRGNDEQFFGPGTRLTVL.